This T cell receptor (beta chain) was found in a study of T cell changes during pregnancy in multiple sclerosis. The ends were cut back, 1 base at V and 4 bases at J, with 8 bases in the middle. The CDR3 runs to 14 residues. Germline CDR1 and CDR2: KGHSH and LQKENI. Measured with immunoSEQ multiplex PCR; TCRdb has only the in-frame clones, and not every one. The repertoire holds about 40,000 clones, with 85% to 95% as singletons. The clonotype originates from a female donor with multiple sclerosis, enrolled in a pregnancy study. The V call is TRBV18, the J call TRBJ1-3; tentative D call: TRBD1 (5 bases). The sequenced sample was CD4+ T cells from peripheral blood mononuclear cells, obtained in the third trimester of pregnancy. The CDR3: CASSPQGSGNTIYF. The DNA of the CDR3 is TGTGCCAGCTCACCACAGGGGTCAGGAAACACCATATATTTT.